Sequencing of this T cell receptor beta chain was carried out in a study of cytomegalovirus exposure and HLA in healthy donors. General study findings and limits: A few CMV-associated chains proved CMV antigen-specific in vitro. It was reported that the classifier diagnosed cytomegalovirus status with high specificity and sensitivity in both the original and validation cohorts.

CDR3 length equals 13 residues. Per germline, CDR1 GTSNPN and CDR2 SVGIG (reference sequence). The V and J ends lost 2 bases and 1 base respectively, with 3 bases between them. Though nominally healthy at sampling, donors likely had unrecorded immune exposures. As concerns this clone: The antigen remains undetermined.

PCR involved 60 Vbeta and 13 Jbeta primers. TCRdb's copy holds only in-frame clones and misses some; the assay was immunoSEQ multiplex PCR. The table lists over 150,000 clones, about 77% of them singletons. The clonotype was recovered from a woman aged 25 to 45 in good health and CMV-seronegative. The chain carries TRBV30 and TRBJ2-6, with D hard to call. The sequenced sample consisted of PBMCs. CDR3 nucleotides: TGTGCCTGGAGTACTTCTGGGGCCAACGTCCTGACTTTC. This sequence encodes CAWSTSGANVLTF.